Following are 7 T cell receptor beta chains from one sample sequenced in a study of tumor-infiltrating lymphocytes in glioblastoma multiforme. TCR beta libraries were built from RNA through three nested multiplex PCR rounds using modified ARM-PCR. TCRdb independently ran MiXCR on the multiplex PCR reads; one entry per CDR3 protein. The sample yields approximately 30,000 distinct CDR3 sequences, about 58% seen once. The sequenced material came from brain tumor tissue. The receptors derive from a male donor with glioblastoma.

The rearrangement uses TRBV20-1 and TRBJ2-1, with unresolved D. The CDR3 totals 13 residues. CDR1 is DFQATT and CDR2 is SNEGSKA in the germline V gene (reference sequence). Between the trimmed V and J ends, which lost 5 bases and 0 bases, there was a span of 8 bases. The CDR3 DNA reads TGCAGTGCTGTGGGTCGCTCCTACAATGAGCAGTTCTTC. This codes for CSAVGRSYNEQFF.

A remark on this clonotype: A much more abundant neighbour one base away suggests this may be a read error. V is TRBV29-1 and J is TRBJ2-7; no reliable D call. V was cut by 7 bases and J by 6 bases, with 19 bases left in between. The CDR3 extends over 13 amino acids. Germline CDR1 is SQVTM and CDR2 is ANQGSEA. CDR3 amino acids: CSGLRYTGFEQYF. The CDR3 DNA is TGCAGCGGCCTCCGGTACACCGGGTTCGAGCAGTACTTC.

The CDR3 DNA reads TGTGCCAGCAGCCATTTGGACAGGGGGCGTCAAGCTAACTATGGCTACACCTTC. It is translated as CASSHLDRGRQANYGYTF. This chain joins TRBV4-2 and TRBJ1-2, with 11 bases that match TRBD1. Germline CDR1 LGHNA, CDR2 YNFKEQ. The V segment lost 3 bases and the J segment 0 bases; nucleotides outside the gene matches: 9. The CDR3 runs 18 residues.

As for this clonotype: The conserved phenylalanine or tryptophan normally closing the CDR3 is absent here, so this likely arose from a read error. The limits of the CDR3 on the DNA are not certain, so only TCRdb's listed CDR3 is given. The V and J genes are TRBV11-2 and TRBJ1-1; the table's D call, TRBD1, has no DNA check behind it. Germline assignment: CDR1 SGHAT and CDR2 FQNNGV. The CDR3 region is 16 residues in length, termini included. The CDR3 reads CASRAILGVGNTEAFA.

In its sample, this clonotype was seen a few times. The CDR3 protein is CSVVSGPYSHKQYF. The CDR3 bases are TGCAGCGTTGTTTCCGGGCCTTACTCCCACAAGCAGTACTTC. The V call is TRBV29-1, the J call TRBJ2-7; D not resolved. V was cut by 4 bases and J by 8 bases, with 21 bases left in between. CDR3 size: 14 residues. CDR1 and CDR2 (germline): SQVTM, ANQGSEA.

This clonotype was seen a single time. The CDR3 nucleotides are TGTGCCAGCATCGCCGCCATCCCACAAGATGAGGCTTTCTTT. This gives the protein CASIAAIPQDEAFF. The rearrangement joins TRBV6-2 or TRBV6-3 to TRBJ1-1; no reliable D call. The CDR3 runs to 14 residues. Germline V gene sequence: CDR1 MNHEY, CDR2 SVGEGT. V lost 7 bases to trimming and J lost 11 bases, with 23 bases between them.

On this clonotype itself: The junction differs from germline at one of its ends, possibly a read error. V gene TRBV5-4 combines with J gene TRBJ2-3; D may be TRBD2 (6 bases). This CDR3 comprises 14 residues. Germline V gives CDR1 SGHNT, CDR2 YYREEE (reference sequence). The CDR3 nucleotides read TGCGCCAGCAGCGCACGGCGGGGTATAGATACGCAGTATTTT. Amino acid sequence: CASSARRGIDTQYF.